There are many counts of the clone carrying this TCR beta chain. The data originate from a study of human T cells and chemical hapten exposure. Study information: A mostly female patient group had alopecia areata, totalis or universalis.

V shed 2 bases and J 9 bases; nucleotides not matched to a gene: 8. The CDR3 covers 15 residues. CDR1 SGHTA and CDR2 FQGNSA come from the germline V gene. One entry per CDR3 protein, called by TCRdb with MiXCR from the RACE reads. The repertoire holds about 120,000 distinct CDR3 sequences, approximately 10% seen once, with 2% to 2.5% in the top ten. Time point: patch test 3, about 24 weeks after DPC sensitization. Treatment noted: therapeutic diphenylcyclopropenone sensitization with weekly scalp DPC. This chain uses TRBV7-2 with TRBJ2-5, with 11 positions matching TRBD2. This receptor was identified in a woman between 45 and 60 years old with alopecia areata. Some clones in this sample may be carry-over from other donors' samples. Specimen: whole blood, collected in connection with sensitization to the hapten diphenylcyclopropenone (DPC). CDR3 nucleotide sequence: TGTGCCAGCAGCTTACTAGCGGGAGGCCCAGGGGCCCAGTACTTC. Protein product: CASSLLAGGPGAQYF.